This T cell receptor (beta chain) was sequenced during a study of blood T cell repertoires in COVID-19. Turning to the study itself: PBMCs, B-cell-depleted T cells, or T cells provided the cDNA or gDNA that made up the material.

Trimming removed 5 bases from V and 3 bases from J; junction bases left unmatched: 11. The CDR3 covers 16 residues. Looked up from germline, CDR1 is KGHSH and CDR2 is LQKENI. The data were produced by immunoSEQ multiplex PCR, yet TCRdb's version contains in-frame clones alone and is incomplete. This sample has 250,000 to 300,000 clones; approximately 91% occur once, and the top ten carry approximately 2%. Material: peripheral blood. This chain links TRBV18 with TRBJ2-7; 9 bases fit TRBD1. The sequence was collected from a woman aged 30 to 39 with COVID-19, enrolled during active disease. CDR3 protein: CASSSTSGTGIYEQYF. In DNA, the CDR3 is TGTGCCAGCTCATCCACTTCCGGGACAGGGATCTACGAGCAGTACTTC.